The sequence of this T cell receptor (beta chain) was determined in a study of T cells of healthy individuals. From the 5' RACE reads, TCRdb called clonotypes with MiXCR, one entry per CDR3 protein. The sample yields around 79,000 distinct CDR3 sequences, about 4.8% seen once. This clonotype was counted a few times. The germline CDR1 and CDR2 sequences are MDHEN and SYDVKM. After removal of 4 bases from V and 2 bases from J, the junction contained 6 bases not matched to a gene. The CDR3 totals 16 residues. This clonotype was sampled from a female donor in good health. The chain recombines TRBV28 with TRBJ1-5, with 9 bases aligning to TRBD1. CDR3 region: CASSSSGQGGNQPQHF. The CDR3 nucleotides are TGTGCCAGCAGTTCGTCGGGACAGGGAGGCAATCAGCCCCAGCATTTT.